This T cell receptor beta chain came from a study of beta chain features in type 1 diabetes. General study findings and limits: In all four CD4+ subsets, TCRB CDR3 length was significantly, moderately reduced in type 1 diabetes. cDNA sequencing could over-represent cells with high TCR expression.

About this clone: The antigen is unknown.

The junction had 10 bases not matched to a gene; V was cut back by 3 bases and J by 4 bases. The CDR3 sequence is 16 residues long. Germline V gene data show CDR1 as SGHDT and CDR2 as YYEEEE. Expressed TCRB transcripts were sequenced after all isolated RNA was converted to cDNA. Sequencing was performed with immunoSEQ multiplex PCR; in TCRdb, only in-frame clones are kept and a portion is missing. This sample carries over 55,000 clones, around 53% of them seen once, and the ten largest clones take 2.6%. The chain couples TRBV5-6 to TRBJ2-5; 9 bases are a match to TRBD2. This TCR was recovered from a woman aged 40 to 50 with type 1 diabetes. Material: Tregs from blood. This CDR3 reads CASSSLGRGGGETQYF. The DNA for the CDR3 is TGTGCCAGCAGCTCCTTGGGGCGGGGGGGCGGAGAGACCCAGTACTTC.